The clone carrying this T cell receptor (beta chain) was counted a few times. Germline CDR1 reads MNHEY; CDR2 reads SVGEGT. V was pared by 0 bases and J by 2 bases, with 16 bases of the junction left unmatched. The CDR3 loop spans 20 amino acids. These data come from a study of identical twins. A universal primer site was created by template switching, with the cDNA bearing unique molecular identifiers. A single record per CDR3 protein comes from TCRdb applying MiXCR to the 5' RACE reads. The sample has some 500,000 distinct CDR3 sequences; approximately 15% are singletons. This sample was shared with a second study, whose subject was yellow fever vaccine responses in identical twins. That paper adds: In identical twins, vaccine T cell responses appeared partly shared and partly individual.

The V gene is TRBV6-2 or TRBV6-3, the J gene TRBJ2-3; 8 bases fit TRBD1. The material sequenced was CD4+ T cells sorted from blood. This TCR derives from a woman aged 18-30 years in good health. Here the CDR3 reads CASSYSSAPWTGQNTDTQYF. CDR3 bases: TGTGCCAGCAGTTACTCGAGTGCCCCCTGGACAGGGCAAAACACAGATACGCAGTATTTT.